The 15 T cell receptor beta chains listed next were all sequenced from one sample in a study of OX40 agonist ivuxolimab in advanced cancers. The data were produced by immunoSEQ multiplex PCR, yet TCRdb's version contains in-frame clones alone and is incomplete. Among 39,000 or so clones listed, around 89% were seen once. The specimen was CD4+ or CD8+ T cells sorted from blood, collected in a trial of the OX40 agonist ivuxolimab. The source of these receptors is an adult with an advanced solid tumor such as melanoma, head and neck, liver or kidney cancer.

To note about this clone: An end of the junction differs from the germline gene, which may be a read error. The CDR3 coding sequence is TGTGCCATCAGCGAGTCGGGAAATTCACCCCTCCACTTT. As protein: CAISESGNSPLHF. This chain links TRBV10-3 with TRBJ1-6, with no clear D. Germline V gene data show CDR1 as ENHRY and CDR2 as SYGVKD. The CDR3 spans 13 residues.

The V gene is TRBV11-2, the J gene TRBJ2-1, with 11 bases lining up with TRBD2. CDR1 and CDR2 (germline): SGHAT, FQNNGV. The CDR3 length is 15 residues. J was trimmed by 7 bases and V by 3 bases; bases with no gene match: 5. For the CDR3, the DNA is TGTGCCAGCAGCTTTAGGGGACTAGCGGAAAATGAGCAGTTCTTC. Its translation is CASSFRGLAENEQFF. The whole variable domain, filled in from reference TRBV11-2 and TRBJ2-1, reads EAGVAQSPRYKIIEKRQSVAFWCNPISGHATLYWYQQILGQGPKLLIQFQNNGVVDDSQLPKDRFSAERLKGVDSTLKIQPAKLEDSAVYLCASSFRGLAENEQFFGPGTRLTVL.

The V and J genes are TRBV10-1 and TRBJ1-1; TRBD1 agrees at 11 bases. V was clipped by 6 bases and J by 0 bases; unmatched bases: 9. In germline, CDR1 is WNHNN, CDR2 SYGVQD (reference sequence). The CDR3 covers 17 residues. CDR3 sequence (DNA): TGCGCCAGCAGCCCAGAGGGGACAGGGGGTTTGAACACTGAAGCTTTCTTT. Translation: CASSPEGTGGLNTEAFF.

The V call is TRBV7-2, the J call TRBJ1-1; D might be TRBD1 (6 bases). There are 14 residues in the CDR3. The germline V and J ends were trimmed by 4 bases and 4 bases, with 13 bases remaining between them. From germline, CDR1 is SGHTA and CDR2 FQGNSA. CDR3 DNA: TGTGCCAGCAGCTCCCCCAGGGGTAGCACTGAAGCTTTCTTT. Residues: CASSSPRGSTEAFF.

The rearrangement uses TRBV7-9 and TRBJ1-1; D is perhaps TRBD1 (5 bases). The germline V gene has CDR1 SEHNR and CDR2 FQNEAQ (reference sequence). CDR3 size: 15 residues. Trimming stripped 1 base from V and 4 bases from J, with 13 bases between. This chain's CDR3 is CASSLVLGRGTEAFF. CDR3 sequence (DNA): TGTGCCAGCAGCTTAGTTCTGGGGCGCGGCACTGAAGCTTTCTTT.

This rearrangement joins TRBV6-1 to TRBJ2-1, with 9 nucleotides matching TRBD1. The J segment lost 10 bases and the V segment lost 4 bases, leaving 5 bases of the junction unmatched. CDR1 is MNHNS and CDR2 is SASEGT in the germline V gene. The CDR3 is 13 amino acids. CDR3 protein: CASSARQGGEQFF. The CDR3 coding sequence is TGTGCCAGCAGTGCAAGACAGGGGGGAGAGCAGTTCTTC.

The chain recombines TRBV4-3 with TRBJ1-4; D uncertain. Germline V CDR1 and CDR2: LGHNA, YSLEER. This CDR3 is 13 amino acids long. V lost 1 base and J 10 bases, leaving 10 bases between the germline ends. The CDR3 DNA sequence: TGCGCCAGCAGCCAAGTCGGAGGAGGAAAACTGTTTTTT. This translates into CASSQVGGGKLFF.

The chain employs TRBV7-2 and TRBJ2-1; TRBD1 matches 7 bases. CDR1 and CDR2 from the germline V gene are SGHTA and FQGNSA. This CDR3 contains 17 residues. V shed 7 bases and J 0 bases; nucleotides not matched to a gene: 12. CDR3 nucleotides: TGTGCCAGCATCCGAGAGGTACGGGACAGCTCCTACAATGAGCAGTTCTTC. Its translation is CASIREVRDSSYNEQFF.

This clone was seen just once. The V gene is TRBV7-2, the J gene TRBJ1-4; D gene unclear. Trimming took 1 base from V and 5 from J, leaving 14 bases between them. CDR3 length: 16 residues. Germline V gives CDR1 SGHTA, CDR2 FQGNSA. CDR3 loop: CASSLDGVIQNEKLFF. The DNA for the CDR3 is TGTGCCAGCAGCTTAGATGGGGTGATCCAAAATGAAAAACTGTTTTTT.

The rearrangement links TRBV10-3 to TRBJ2-6, with D perhaps TRBD1 or TRBD2 (5 bases each). The CDR3 consists of 17 residues. V was cut by 2 bases and J by 0 bases, with 11 bases left in between. Looked up from germline, CDR1 is ENHRY and CDR2 is SYGVKD. DNA of the CDR3: TGTGCCATCAGTGAGGTGGGACGTACCTCTGGGGCCAACGTCCTGACTTTC. Protein: CAISEVGRTSGANVLTF.

V usage is TRBV2 and J usage is TRBJ1-4; TRBD1 agrees at 9 bases. The CDR3 is 12 amino acids. CDR1 SNHLY and CDR2 FYNNEI come from the germline V gene. With 2 bases clipped from V and 16 bases from J, the junction kept 5 bases outside the gene matches. The CDR3 bases are TGTGCCAGCAGTGAAAGTGGGACAGGGAGGTTTTTT. Translating it yields CASSESGTGRFF.

The chain has TRBV30 and TRBJ1-1, with unresolved D. The V end was cut by 1 base, the J end by 4 bases, with 16 bases between. CDR1 and CDR2 from the germline V gene are GTSNPN and SVGIG (reference sequence). The CDR3 is made up of 15 amino acids. The CDR3 region is CAWSDFLPRGTEAFF. CDR3 DNA: TGTGCCTGGAGTGACTTCCTCCCCCGTGGCACTGAAGCTTTCTTT.

The chain carries TRBV4-1 and TRBJ2-7; D unclear. The CDR3 is 16 residues long. Trimming cost V 1 base and J 1 base, with 14 bases left between them. CDR1 is MGHRA, CDR2 YSYEKL, per germline. The CDR3 here is CASSQVDMGFSYEQYF. CDR3 DNA: TGCGCCAGCAGCCAAGTTGATATGGGGTTTTCCTACGAGCAGTACTTC.

This sequence joins TRBV4-1 and TRBJ1-5; D uncertain. With 0 bases removed from V and 6 bases from J, the gap between germline ends came to 9 bases. Germline loops: CDR1 MGHRA, CDR2 YSYEKL. The CDR3 consists of 14 residues. The CDR3 DNA reads TGCGCCAGCAGCCAAGAGGGGTGGGGTCAGCCCCAGCATTTT. This gives the protein CASSQEGWGQPQHF.

The J gene is TRBJ1-1, the V gene TRBV5-4; D might be TRBD1 (6 bases). The germline CDR1 and CDR2 sequences are SGHNT and YYREEE (reference sequence). This CDR3 has 14 amino acids. V dropped 0 bases and J dropped 1 base, with 7 bases sitting between them. This chain's CDR3 is CASSLETGNTEAFF. The CDR3 DNA is TGTGCCAGCAGCTTGGAGACAGGGAACACTGAAGCTTTCTTT.